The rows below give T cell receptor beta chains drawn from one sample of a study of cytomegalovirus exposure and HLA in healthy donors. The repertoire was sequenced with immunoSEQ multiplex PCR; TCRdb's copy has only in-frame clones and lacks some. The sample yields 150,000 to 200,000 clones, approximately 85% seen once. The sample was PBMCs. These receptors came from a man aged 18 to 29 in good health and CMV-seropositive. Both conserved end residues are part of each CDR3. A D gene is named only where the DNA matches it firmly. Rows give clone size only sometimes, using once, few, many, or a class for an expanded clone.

DNA: TGTGCCAGTAGTGTAGGACCGGAGGGCACTGAAGCTTTCTTT; CDR3: CASSVGPEGTEAFF; D: NA; size: few; J: TRBJ1-1; V: TRBV19
DNA: TGCGCCAGCAGCTTGGACGCCGGGGACTATGGCTACACCTTC; CDR3: CASSLDAGDYGYTF; D: NA; size: NA; J: TRBJ1-2; V: TRBV5-1
DNA: TGTGCCAGCAGTGTAGGGGTACTCGGGGGGCGGGAGGTTAATGAGCAGTTCTTC; CDR3: CASSVGVLGGREVNEQFF; D: TRBD2; size: NA; J: TRBJ2-1; V: TRBV9
DNA: TGCAGCGTTGACCCGGCAGGGATTACAGATACGCAGTATTTT; CDR3: CSVDPAGITDTQYF; D: NA; size: NA; J: TRBJ2-3; V: TRBV29-1
DNA: TGCGCCAGCAGCCAAGATCCAGGGGGTGAAAAACTGTTTTTT; CDR3: CASSQDPGGEKLFF; D: TRBD1; size: few; J: TRBJ1-4; V: TRBV4-1
DNA: TGCGCCAGCAGCCAAGGAACAGGGGGCTTGAATACGCAGTATTTT; CDR3: CASSQGTGGLNTQYF; D: TRBD1; size: NA; J: TRBJ2-3; V: TRBV4-3
DNA: TGTGCCAGCATTCCCGATCGGTCTGGAAACACCATATATTTT; CDR3: CASIPDRSGNTIYF; D: NA; size: NA; J: TRBJ1-3; V: TRBV2
DNA: TGTGCCAGCAGCCCCCCGGGACAGGGGCTGAACACTGAAGCTTTCTTT; CDR3: CASSPPGQGLNTEAFF; D: TRBD1; size: NA; J: TRBJ1-1; V: TRBV6-6
DNA: TGTGCCACCGCTGGGACAGGGAATCAGCCCCAGCATTTT; CDR3: CATAGTGNQPQHF; D: TRBD1; size: few; J: TRBJ1-5; V: TRBV10-3
DNA: TGTGCCAGCTCACCGGACAGCGACGAGCAGTACTTC; CDR3: CASSPDSDEQYF; D: NA; size: few; J: TRBJ2-7; V: TRBV18
DNA: TGTGCCAGCAGTTACTTTAGCGGGGGGGCAGGAGATACGCAGTATTTT; CDR3: CASSYFSGGAGDTQYF; D: TRBD2; size: NA; J: TRBJ2-3; V: TRBV6-6
DNA: TGTGCCAGCAGCCCCCGGAGGGGCCCCCGGACTGAAGCTTTCTTT; CDR3: CASSPRRGPRTEAFF; D: NA; size: NA; J: TRBJ1-1; V: TRBV7-2
DNA: TGTGCCAGTAGTATAGATAGCGGGGTTTCCTACGAGCAGTACTTC; CDR3: CASSIDSGVSYEQYF; D: TRBD2; size: few; J: TRBJ2-7; V: TRBV19
DNA: TGTGCCAGCTCACCAATTCTTCTAGCGTCTGAGCAGTTCTTC; CDR3: CASSPILLASEQFF; D: NA; size: NA; J: TRBJ2-1; V: TRBV18
DNA: TGTGCCAGCAGCCGGAAACCCCTAGCGCAAGAGACCCAGTACTTC; CDR3: CASSRKPLAQETQYF; D: NA; size: NA; J: TRBJ2-5; V: TRBV7-2
DNA: TGTGCCAGCAGTGTACTATCGGCGGGGGGGTACAATGAGCAGTTCTTC; CDR3: CASSVLSAGGYNEQFF; D: TRBD2; size: NA; J: TRBJ2-1; V: TRBV2
DNA: TGTGCCAGCAGTTTCTGGGACAGGGGGGCCTACGAGCAGTACTTC; CDR3: CASSFWDRGAYEQYF; D: TRBD1; size: NA; J: TRBJ2-7; V: TRBV27
DNA: TGCGCCAGCAGCGGGCTCGGGGGGCAGGGGGAGACCCAGTACTTC; CDR3: CASSGLGGQGETQYF; D: NA; size: NA; J: TRBJ2-5; V: TRBV5-1
DNA: TGTGCCAGTAAAGAGGGCATGAACACTGAAGCTTTCTTT; CDR3: CASKEGMNTEAFF; D: NA; size: NA; J: TRBJ1-1; V: TRBV19
DNA: TGTGCCAGCAGCTTAGAGACAGCCTCACCCCTCCACTTT; CDR3: CASSLETASPLHF; D: NA; size: NA; J: TRBJ1-6; V: TRBV7-9
DNA: TGTGCCAGCAGTGAATGGCCCACAGATACGCAGTATTTT; CDR3: CASSEWPTDTQYF; D: NA; size: NA; J: TRBJ2-3; V: TRBV2
DNA: TGTGCCAGCGTGACTAGATTCGGTGAGCAGTTCTTC; CDR3: CASVTRFGEQFF; D: NA; size: NA; J: TRBJ2-1; V: TRBV6-1
DNA: TGTGCCAGCAGCTTAAACGGAGCGGGGGGGCTCCTCGAGCAGTACTTC; CDR3: CASSLNGAGGLLEQYF; D: TRBD2; size: NA; J: TRBJ2-7; V: TRBV7-9